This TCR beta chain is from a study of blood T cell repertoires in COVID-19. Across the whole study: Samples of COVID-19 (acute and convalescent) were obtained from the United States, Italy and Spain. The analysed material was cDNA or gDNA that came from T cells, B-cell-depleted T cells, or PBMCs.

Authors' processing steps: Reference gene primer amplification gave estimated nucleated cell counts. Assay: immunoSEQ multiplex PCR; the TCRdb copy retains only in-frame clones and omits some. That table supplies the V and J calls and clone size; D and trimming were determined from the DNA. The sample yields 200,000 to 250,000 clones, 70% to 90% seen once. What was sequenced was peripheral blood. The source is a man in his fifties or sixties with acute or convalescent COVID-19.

CDR3 in DNA: TGTGCCTGGAGCCGGACGGGAGCTAACTATGGCTACACCTTC. Protein: CAWSRTGANYGYTF. This sequence joins TRBV30 and TRBJ1-2; unclear D gene. CDR3 length: 14 residues. In germline, CDR1 is GTSNPN, CDR2 SVGIG (reference sequence). Trimming shortened V by 3 bases and J by 0 bases, and 11 bases separated the two germline ends.